This T cell receptor (beta chain) was identified during a study of blood T cell repertoires in COVID-19. Study details: Both acute and convalescent COVID-19 samples were obtained from the United States, Italy and Spain.

How the authors handled the data: Estimation of nucleated cell counts relied on the amplification of reference gene primers. This table comes from immunoSEQ multiplex PCR, and its TCRdb copy is limited to in-frame clones, with some not included. From that table come the V and J calls and clone size; the DNA was used to work out D and trimming. The data hold about 180,000 clones, with approximately 87% observed a single time. This clonotype originated in a woman aged 70-85 years with COVID-19, enrolled during active disease. The specimen sequenced was peripheral blood.

The CDR3 DNA follows: TGTGCCAGCAGCTGGCGGTCGACTAGCACAGATACGCAGTATTTT. Translating gives CASSWRSTSTDTQYF. The gene calls are TRBV13 and TRBJ2-3; D unresolved. Trimming took 4 bases from V and 0 from J, leaving 11 bases between them. The CDR3 length is 15 residues. The V gene's germline CDR1 is PRHDT and CDR2 FYEKMQ (reference sequence).